The rows below give T cell receptor beta chains drawn from one sample of a study of blood T cell repertoires in COVID-19. Clones were read by immunoSEQ multiplex PCR, and TCRdb kept only the in-frame ones, dropping some. Here the sample spans about 190,000 clones, 65% to 85% being singletons. Sequencing used PBMCs or T cells enriched from blood (not recorded which). These receptors were taken from a woman in her twenties or thirties who had recovered from COVID-19. The CDR3 runs from the conserved cysteine through the conserved F or W. Each record gives: J gene, V gene, CDR3 length, D gene, CDR3 DNA, CDR3 protein. The D gene is left open where the match is weak.

J: TRBJ1-3; V: TRBV3-1/TRBV3-2; length: 15; D: .; DNA: TGTGCCAGCAGCCCGACACCTCAGGGCGGAAACACCATATATTTT; CDR3: CASSPTPQGGNTIYF
J: TRBJ1-1; V: TRBV5-5; length: 16; D: .; DNA: TGTGCCAGCAGAGGATGGACTAGAGGCTTGAACACTGAAGCTTTCTTT; CDR3: CASRGWTRGLNTEAFF
J: TRBJ2-5; V: TRBV27; length: 16; D: TRBD2; DNA: TGTGCCAGCAGTCCCCGACTAGCGGGGATACAAGAGACCCAGTACTTC; CDR3: CASSPRLAGIQETQYF
J: TRBJ2-1; V: TRBV29-1; length: 14; D: TRBD1; DNA: TGCAGCGTTCTTGGGGACAGGTTTTCTAATGAGCAGTTCTTC; CDR3: CSVLGDRFSNEQFF
J: TRBJ2-1; V: TRBV2; length: 15; D: TRBD2; DNA: TGTGCCAGCAGTCGGGGACTAGCGGAGTCGGATGAGCAGTTCTTC; CDR3: CASSRGLAESDEQFF
J: TRBJ2-3; V: TRBV19; length: 19; D: TRBD1; DNA: TGTGCCAGTAGTATCGGGTTGGGGACAGGGTACCCCCACACAGATACGCAGTATTTT; CDR3: CASSIGLGTGYPHTDTQYF
J: TRBJ2-2; V: TRBV28; length: 13; D: .; DNA: TGTGCCAGCAGTCAACTCAACACCGGGGAGCTGTTTTTT; CDR3: CASSQLNTGELFF
J: TRBJ1-5; V: TRBV29-1; length: 15; D: TRBD1; DNA: TGCAGCGTCGCCACAGGGGCCTCCTCGGGGCAGCCCCAGCATTTT; CDR3: CSVATGASSGQPQHF
J: TRBJ2-3; V: TRBV2; length: 16; D: TRBD2; DNA: TGTGCCAGCAGTGTGGGTATAGCGGGAGTTGGAGATACGCAGTATTTT; CDR3: CASSVGIAGVGDTQYF
J: TRBJ1-6; V: TRBV6-5; length: 13; D: .; DNA: TGTGCCAGCAGTATGACACGAAATTCACCCCTCCACTTT; CDR3: CASSMTRNSPLHF
J: TRBJ1-1; V: TRBV28; length: 14; D: .; DNA: TGTGCCAGCAGGGAACCGAAGGGGGTCACTGAAGCTTTCTTT; CDR3: CASREPKGVTEAFF